This TCR beta chain was identified in a study of regulatory T cells in long-lasting Graves disease. Germline CDR1 reads MNHEY; CDR2 reads SMNVEV (reference sequence). V shed 5 bases and J shed 4 bases, with 23 bases lying between them. The CDR3 is 17 residues long. Sequencing libraries for TCR beta were prepared with iRepertoire HTBI primers and Arm-PCR of CDR3 regions. From the multiplex PCR reads, TCRdb called clonotypes with MiXCR, one entry per CDR3 protein. The sample records 250,000 to 400,000 distinct CDR3 sequences, 15% to 20% being singletons. General study points: The persistent group shared roughly 2,700 public clonotypes, more than the roughly 970 shared by new patients.

As for this clonotype: Its antigen is unknown.

Indicated time point: newly diagnosed GD, antithyroid drugs for less than 3 months. Preparation of the TCR library used RNA extracted from PBMCs. This clonotype was obtained from a female donor with Graves disease. The chain couples TRBV27 to TRBJ1-1, with D possibly matching TRBD1 (6 bases). The sequences come from peripheral blood mononuclear cells (PBMCs), collected at new diagnosis, from a patient treated with antithyroid drugs. CDR3 coding DNA: TGTGCCAGCAGTAAATCGAACAGGCTAAGGGGGGCCACTGAAGCTTTCTTT. It specifies CASSKSNRLRGATEAFF.